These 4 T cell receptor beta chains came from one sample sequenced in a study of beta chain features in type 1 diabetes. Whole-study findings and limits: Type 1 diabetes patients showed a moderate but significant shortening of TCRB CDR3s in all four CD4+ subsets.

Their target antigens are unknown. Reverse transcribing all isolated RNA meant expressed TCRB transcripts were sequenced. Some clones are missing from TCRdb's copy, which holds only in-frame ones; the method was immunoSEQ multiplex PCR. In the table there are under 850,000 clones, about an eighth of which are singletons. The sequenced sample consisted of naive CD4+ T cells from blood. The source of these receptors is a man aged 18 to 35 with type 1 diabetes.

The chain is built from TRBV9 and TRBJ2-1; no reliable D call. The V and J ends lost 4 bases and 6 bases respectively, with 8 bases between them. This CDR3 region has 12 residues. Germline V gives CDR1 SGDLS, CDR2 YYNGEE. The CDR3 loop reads CASSPMGNEQFF. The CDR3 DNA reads TGTGCCAGCAGCCCCATGGGCAATGAGCAGTTCTTC. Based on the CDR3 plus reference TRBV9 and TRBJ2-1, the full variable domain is DSGVTQTPKHLITATGQRVTLRCSPRSGDLSVYWYQQSLDQGLQFLIQYYNGEERAKGNILERFSAQQFPDLHSELNLSSLELGDSALYFCASSPMGNEQFFGPGTRLTVL.

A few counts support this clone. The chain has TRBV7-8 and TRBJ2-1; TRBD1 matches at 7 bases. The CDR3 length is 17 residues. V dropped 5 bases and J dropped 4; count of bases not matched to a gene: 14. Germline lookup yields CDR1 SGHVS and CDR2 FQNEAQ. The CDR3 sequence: CASSPRLSQGIYNEQFF. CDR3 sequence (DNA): TGTGCCAGCAGCCCTAGACTGTCACAGGGGATTTACAATGAGCAGTTCTTC.

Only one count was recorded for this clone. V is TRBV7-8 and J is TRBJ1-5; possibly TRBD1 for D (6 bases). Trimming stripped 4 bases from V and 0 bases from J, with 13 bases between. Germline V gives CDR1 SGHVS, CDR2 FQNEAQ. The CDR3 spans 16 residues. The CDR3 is CASSSGTLHSNQPQHF. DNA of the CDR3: TGTGCCAGCAGCTCCGGGACACTTCATAGCAATCAGCCCCAGCATTTT.

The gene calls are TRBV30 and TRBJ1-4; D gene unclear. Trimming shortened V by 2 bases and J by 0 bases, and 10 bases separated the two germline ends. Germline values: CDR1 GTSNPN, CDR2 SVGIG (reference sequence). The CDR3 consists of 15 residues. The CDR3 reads CAWSSAGATNEKLFF. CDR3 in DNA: TGTGCCTGGAGTTCAGCAGGTGCAACTAATGAAAAACTGTTTTTT.